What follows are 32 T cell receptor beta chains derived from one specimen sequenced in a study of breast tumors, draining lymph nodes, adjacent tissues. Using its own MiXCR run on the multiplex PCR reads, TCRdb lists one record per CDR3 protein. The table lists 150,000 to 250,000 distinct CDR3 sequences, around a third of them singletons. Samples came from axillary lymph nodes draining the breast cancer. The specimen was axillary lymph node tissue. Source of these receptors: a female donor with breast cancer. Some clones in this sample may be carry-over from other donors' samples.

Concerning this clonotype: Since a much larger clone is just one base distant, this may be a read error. CDR3 DNA sequence: TGCAGTTGCAGTGCAGGTGCTAACTATGCCTACACCTTC. Translated: CSCSAGANYAYTF. J is TRBJ1-2 and V is TRBV20-1; D not resolved. The CDR3 is made up of 13 amino acids. Germline CDR1 DFQATT, CDR2 SNEGSKA (reference sequence).

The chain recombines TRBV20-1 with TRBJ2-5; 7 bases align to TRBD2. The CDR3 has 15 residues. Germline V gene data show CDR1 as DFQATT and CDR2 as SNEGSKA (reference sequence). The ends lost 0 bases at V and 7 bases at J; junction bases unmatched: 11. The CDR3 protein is CSARDSPGASGTQYF. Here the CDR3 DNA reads TGCAGTGCTAGAGACTCCCCCGGGGCTAGCGGGACCCAGTACTTC.

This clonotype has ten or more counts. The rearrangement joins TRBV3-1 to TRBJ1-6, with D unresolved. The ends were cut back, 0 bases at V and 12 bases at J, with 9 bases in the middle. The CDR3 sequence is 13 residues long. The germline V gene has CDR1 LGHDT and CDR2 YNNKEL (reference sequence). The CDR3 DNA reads TGTGCCAGCAGCCAAGAGCTCTACCTACCCCTCCACTTT. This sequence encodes CASSQELYLPLHF.

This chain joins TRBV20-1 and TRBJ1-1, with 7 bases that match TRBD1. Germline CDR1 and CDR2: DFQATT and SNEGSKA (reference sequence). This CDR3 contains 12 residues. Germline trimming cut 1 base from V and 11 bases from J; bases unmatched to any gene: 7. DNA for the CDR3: TGCAGTGCTAGAGCCGACAGGGTTGCGGCTTTCTTT. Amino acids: CSARADRVAAFF.

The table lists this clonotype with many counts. CDR3 sequence: CASSGRLAGGEEQYF. As DNA, the CDR3 is TGTGCCAGCAGCGGACGACTAGCGGGAGGAGAAGAGCAGTACTTC. The V gene is TRBV5-6, the J gene TRBJ2-7, with 13 bases fitting TRBD2. The V gene's germline CDR1 is SGHDT and CDR2 YYEEEE. V was clipped by 4 bases and J by 7 bases; unmatched bases: 8. The CDR3 spans 15 residues.

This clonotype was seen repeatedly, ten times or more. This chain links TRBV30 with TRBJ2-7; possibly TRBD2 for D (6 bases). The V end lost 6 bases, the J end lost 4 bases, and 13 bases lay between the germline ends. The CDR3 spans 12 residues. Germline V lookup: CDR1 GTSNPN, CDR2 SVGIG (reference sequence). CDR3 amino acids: CACQEGWYEQYF. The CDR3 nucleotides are TGTGCCTGCCAGGAGGGTTGGTACGAGCAGTACTTC.

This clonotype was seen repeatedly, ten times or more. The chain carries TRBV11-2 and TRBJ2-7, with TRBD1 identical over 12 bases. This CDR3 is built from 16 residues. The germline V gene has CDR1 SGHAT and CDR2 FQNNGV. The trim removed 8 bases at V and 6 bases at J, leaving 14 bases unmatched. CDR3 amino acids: CASHEGGQGALGEQYF. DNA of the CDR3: TGTGCCAGCCACGAGGGGGGACAGGGGGCGCTTGGCGAGCAGTACTTC.

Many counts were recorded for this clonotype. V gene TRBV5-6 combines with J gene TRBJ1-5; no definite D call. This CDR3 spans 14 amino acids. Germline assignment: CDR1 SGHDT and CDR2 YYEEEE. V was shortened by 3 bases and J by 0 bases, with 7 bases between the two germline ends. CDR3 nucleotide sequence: TGTGCCAGCAGCTCCATTTATAGCAATCAGCCCCAGCATTTT. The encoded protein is CASSSIYSNQPQHF. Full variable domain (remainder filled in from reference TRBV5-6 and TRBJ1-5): DAGVTQSPTHLIKTRGQQVTLRCSPKSGHDTVSWYQQALGQGPQFIFQYYEEEERQRGNFPDRFSGHQFPNYSSELNVNALLLGDSALYLCASSSIYSNQPQHFGDGTRLSIL.

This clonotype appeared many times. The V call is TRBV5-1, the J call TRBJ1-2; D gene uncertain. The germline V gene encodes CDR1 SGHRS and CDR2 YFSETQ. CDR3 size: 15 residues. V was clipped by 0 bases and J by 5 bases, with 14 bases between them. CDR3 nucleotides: TGCGCCAGCAGCTTGGTGGCCGGGAGTGATTATGGCTACACCTTC. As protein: CASSLVAGSDYGYTF.

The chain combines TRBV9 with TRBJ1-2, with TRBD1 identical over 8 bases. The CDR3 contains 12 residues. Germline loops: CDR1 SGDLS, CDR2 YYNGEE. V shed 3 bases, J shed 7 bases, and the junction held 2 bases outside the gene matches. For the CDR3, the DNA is TGTGCCAGCAGCGGACAGGGGACTGGCTACACCTTC. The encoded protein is CASSGQGTGYTF. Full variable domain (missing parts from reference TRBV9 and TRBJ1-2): DSGVTQTPKHLITATGQRVTLRCSPRSGDLSVYWYQQSLDQGLQFLIQYYNGEERAKGNILERFSAQQFPDLHSELNLSSLELGDSALYFCASSGQGTGYTFGSGTRLTVV.

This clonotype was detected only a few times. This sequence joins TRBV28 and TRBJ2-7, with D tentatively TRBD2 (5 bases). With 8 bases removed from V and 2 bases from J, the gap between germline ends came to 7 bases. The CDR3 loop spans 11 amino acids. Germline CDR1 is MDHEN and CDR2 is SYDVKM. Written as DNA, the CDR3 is TGTGCCAGCGGGGAGCCCTACGAGCAGTACTTC. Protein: CASGEPYEQYF. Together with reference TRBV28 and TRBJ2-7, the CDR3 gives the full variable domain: DVKVTQSSRYLVKRTGEKVFLECVQDMDHENMFWYRQDPGLGLRLIYFSYDVKMKEKGDIPEGYSVSREKKERFSLILESASTNQTSMYLCASGEPYEQYFGPGTRLTVT.

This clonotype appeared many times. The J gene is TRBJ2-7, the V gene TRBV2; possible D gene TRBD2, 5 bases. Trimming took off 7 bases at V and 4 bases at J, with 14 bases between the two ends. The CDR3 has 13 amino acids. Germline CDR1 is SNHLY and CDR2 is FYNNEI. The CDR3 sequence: CASIQRDVYEQYF. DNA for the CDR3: TGTGCCAGCATCCAGAGGGATGTATACGAGCAGTACTTC.

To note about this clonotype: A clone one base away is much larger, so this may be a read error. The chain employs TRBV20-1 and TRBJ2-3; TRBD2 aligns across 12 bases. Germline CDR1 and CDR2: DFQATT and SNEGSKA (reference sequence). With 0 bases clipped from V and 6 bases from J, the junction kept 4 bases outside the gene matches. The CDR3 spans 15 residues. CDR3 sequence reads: CSARDWTSGTDTQYF. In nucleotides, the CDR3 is TGCAGTGCTAGAGATTGGACTAGCGGGACTGATACGCAGTATTTT.

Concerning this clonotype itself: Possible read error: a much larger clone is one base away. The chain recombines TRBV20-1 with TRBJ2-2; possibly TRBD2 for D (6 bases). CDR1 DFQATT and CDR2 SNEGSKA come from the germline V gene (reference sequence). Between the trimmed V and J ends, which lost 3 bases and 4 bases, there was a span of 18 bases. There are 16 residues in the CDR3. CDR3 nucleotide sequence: TGCAGTGCTAGGGCCCCCGGGACTGGGGCCACCGGGGAGCTGTTTTTT. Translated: CSARAPGTGATGELFF.

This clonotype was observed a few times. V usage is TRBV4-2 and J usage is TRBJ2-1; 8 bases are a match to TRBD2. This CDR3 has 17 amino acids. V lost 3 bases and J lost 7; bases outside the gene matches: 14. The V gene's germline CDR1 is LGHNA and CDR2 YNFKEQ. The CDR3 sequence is CASSHSVSGGGQNEQFF. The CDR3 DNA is TGTGCCAGCAGCCACTCCGTATCGGGGGGGGGGCAGAATGAGCAGTTCTTC.

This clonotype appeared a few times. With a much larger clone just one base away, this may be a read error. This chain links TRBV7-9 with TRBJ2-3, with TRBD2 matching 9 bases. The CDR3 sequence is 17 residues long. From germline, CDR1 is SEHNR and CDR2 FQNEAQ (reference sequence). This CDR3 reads CASSLSAGGPQTDPQYF. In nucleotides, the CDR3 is TGTGCCAGCAGCTTATCTGCGGGAGGGCCACAGACAGATCCGCAGTATTTT.

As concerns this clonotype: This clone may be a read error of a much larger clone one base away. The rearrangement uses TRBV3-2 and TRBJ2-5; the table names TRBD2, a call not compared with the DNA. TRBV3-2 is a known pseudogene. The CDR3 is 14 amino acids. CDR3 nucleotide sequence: TGTGCCGGCAGCCAAGCTCGGAGCGGCTCATCACAGTACTTC. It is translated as CAGSQARSGSSQYF.

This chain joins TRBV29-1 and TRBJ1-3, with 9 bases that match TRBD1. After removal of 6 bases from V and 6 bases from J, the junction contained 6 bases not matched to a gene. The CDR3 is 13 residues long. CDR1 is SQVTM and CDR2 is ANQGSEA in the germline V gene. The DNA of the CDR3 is TGCAGCGTGATGGGACAGGGTGTAAACACCATATATTTT. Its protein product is CSVMGQGVNTIYF.

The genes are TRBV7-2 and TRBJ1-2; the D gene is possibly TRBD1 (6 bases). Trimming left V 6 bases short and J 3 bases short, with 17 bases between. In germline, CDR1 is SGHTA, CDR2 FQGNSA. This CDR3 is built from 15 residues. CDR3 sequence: CASSRQSGEDYGYTF. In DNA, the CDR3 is TGTGCCAGCAGTAGACAATCAGGGGAGGACTATGGCTACACCTTC.

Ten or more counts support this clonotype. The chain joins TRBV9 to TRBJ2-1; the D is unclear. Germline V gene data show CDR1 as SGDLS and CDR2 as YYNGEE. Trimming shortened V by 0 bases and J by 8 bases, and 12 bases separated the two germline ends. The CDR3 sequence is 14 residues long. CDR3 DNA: TGTGCCAGCAGCGTAGATCTGGGAACCCATGAGCAGTTCTTC. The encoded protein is CASSVDLGTHEQFF.

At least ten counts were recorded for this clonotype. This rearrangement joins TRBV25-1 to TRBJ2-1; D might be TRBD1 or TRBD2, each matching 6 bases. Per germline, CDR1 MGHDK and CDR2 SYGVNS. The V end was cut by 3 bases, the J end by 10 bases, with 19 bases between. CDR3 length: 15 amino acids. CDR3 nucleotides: TGTGCCAGCAGTGATCCACGGGGGCTAAAGGGGGAGCAGTTCTTC. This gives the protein CASSDPRGLKGEQFF.

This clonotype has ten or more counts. The CDR3 DNA reads as TGTGCCAGCAGCTTAGCAGCCCCGGGCGGGGCCAACGTCCTGACTTTC. Its translation: CASSLAAPGGANVLTF. This chain joins TRBV7-6 and TRBJ2-6; no firm D call. V was trimmed by 0 bases and J by 4 bases, leaving 10 bases between them. The V gene's germline CDR1 is SGHVS and CDR2 FNYEAQ. This CDR3 is built from 16 residues.

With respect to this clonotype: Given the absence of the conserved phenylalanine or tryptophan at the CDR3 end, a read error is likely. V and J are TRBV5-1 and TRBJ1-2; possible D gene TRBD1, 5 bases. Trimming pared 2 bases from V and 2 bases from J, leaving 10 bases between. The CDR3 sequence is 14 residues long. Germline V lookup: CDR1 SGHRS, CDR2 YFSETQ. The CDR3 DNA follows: TGCGCCAGCAGCTTTGATCACAGGAACTATGGCTACACCTAC. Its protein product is CASSFDHRNYGYTY.

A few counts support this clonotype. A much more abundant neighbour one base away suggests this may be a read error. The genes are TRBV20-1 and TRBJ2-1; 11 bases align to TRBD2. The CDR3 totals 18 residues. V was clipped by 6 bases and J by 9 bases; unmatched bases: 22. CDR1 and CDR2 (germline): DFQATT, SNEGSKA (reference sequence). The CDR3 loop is CSARGSGGALQLHSEQFF. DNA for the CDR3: TGCAGTGCCAGGGGTAGCGGGGGGGCCCTCCAACTACACAGTGAGCAGTTCTTC.

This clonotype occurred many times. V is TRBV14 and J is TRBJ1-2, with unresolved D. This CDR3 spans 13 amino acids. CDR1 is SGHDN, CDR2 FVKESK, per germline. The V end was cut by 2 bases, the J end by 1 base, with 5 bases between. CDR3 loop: CASSQRSNYGYTF. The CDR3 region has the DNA TGTGCCAGCAGCCAACGGAGTAACTATGGCTACACCTTC.

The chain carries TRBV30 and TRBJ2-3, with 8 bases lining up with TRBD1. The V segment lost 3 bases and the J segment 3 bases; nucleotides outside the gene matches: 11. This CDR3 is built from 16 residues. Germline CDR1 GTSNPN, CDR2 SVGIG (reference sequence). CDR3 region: CAWRKRNQGATDTQYF. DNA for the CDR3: TGTGCCTGGAGAAAAAGAAACCAGGGGGCAACAGATACGCAGTATTTT.

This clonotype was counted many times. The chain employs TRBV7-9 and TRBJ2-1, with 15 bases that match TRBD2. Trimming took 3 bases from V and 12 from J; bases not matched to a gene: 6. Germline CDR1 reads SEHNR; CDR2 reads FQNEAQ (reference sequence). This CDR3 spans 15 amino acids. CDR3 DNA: TGTGCCAGCAGCTTCGGACTAGCGGGGGGGTGGGTGCAGTTCTTC. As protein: CASSFGLAGGWVQFF.

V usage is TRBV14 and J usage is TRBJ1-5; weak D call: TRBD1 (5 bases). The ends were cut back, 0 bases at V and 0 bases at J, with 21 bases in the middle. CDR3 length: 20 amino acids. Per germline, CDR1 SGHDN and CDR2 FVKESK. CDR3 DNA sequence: TGTGCCAGCAGCCAAGATTGGGGTGGGGCATTCGGTTATAGCAATCAGCCCCAGCATTTT. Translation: CASSQDWGGAFGYSNQPQHF.

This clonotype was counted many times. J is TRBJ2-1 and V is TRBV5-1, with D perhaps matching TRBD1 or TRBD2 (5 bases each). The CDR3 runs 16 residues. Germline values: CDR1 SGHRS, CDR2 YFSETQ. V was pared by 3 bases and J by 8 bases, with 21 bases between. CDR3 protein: CASSWSRGQGVDEQFF. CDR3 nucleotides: TGCGCCAGCAGCTGGTCCCGTGGGCAGGGAGTCGATGAGCAGTTCTTC.

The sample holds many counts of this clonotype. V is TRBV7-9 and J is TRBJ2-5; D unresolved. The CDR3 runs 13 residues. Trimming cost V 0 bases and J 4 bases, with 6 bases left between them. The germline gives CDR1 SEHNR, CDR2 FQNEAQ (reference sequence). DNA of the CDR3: TGTGCCAGCAGCTTAGCGGCCGCAGAGACCCAGTACTTC. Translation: CASSLAAAETQYF.

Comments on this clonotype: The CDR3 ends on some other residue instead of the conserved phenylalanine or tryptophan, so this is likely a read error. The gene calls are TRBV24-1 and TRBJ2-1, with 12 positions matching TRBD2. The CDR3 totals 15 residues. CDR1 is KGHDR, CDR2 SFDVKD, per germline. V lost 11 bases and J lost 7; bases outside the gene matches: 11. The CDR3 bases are TGTGCCAGCAGCTATCCTAGCGGGAGGGGGAATGAGCAGTTCTCC. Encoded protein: CASSYPSGRGNEQFS.

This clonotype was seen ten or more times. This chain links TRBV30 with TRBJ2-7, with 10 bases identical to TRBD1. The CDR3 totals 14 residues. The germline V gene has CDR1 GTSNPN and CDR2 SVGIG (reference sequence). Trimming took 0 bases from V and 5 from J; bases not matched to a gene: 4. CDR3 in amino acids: CAWSVKGQGHEQYF. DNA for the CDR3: TGTGCCTGGAGTGTAAAGGGACAGGGGCACGAGCAGTACTTC. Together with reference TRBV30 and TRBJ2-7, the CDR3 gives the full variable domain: SQTIHQWPATLVQPVGSPLSLECTVEGTSNPNLYWYRQAAGRGLQLLFYSVGIGQISSEVPQNLSASRPQDRQFILSSKKLLLSDSGFYLCAWSVKGQGHEQYFGPGTRLTVT.